What follows are 32 T cell receptor beta chains derived from one specimen sequenced in a study of OX40 agonist ivuxolimab in advanced cancers. Clones were sequenced by immunoSEQ multiplex PCR, and TCRdb holds only the in-frame ones, with some missing. The sample holds about 25,000 clones, 78% seen once. Sequencing was performed on CD4+ or CD8+ T cells sorted from blood, taken in a trial of the OX40 agonist ivuxolimab. These receptors all stem from an adult with an advanced solid tumor such as melanoma, head and neck, liver or kidney cancer.

This rearrangement joins TRBV10-3 to TRBJ2-1, with 10 bases fitting TRBD2. V shed 0 bases, J shed 5 bases, and the junction held 13 bases outside the gene matches. CDR1 and CDR2 (germline): ENHRY, SYGVKD. The CDR3 length is 19 residues. CDR3 in amino acids: CAISESLLAGGAGHNEQFF. The CDR3 coding sequence is TGTGCCATCAGTGAGTCCTTGTTAGCGGGAGGAGCGGGGCACAATGAGCAGTTCTTC.

This chain uses TRBV7-2 with TRBJ1-1; D is uncertain. The CDR3 has 14 residues. Trimming took off 1 base at V and 11 bases at J, with 17 bases between the two ends. Germline CDR1 and CDR2: SGHTA and FQGNSA. Here the CDR3 DNA reads TGTGCCAGCAGCTTAGTGGGGTTGGGCGCGCCTGCTTTCTTT. Protein: CASSLVGLGAPAFF. Complete variable domain (other parts from reference TRBV7-2 and TRBJ1-1): GAGVSQSPSNKVTEKGKDVELRCDPISGHTALYWYRQSLGQGLEFLIYFQGNSAPDKSGLPSDRFSAERTGGSVSTLTIQRTQQEDSAVYLCASSLVGLGAPAFFGQGTRLTVV.

On this clone itself: The sample holds other DNA sequences that translate to the same CDR3. J is TRBJ1-3 and V is TRBV19; D remains unclear. V shed 3 bases and J shed 1 base, with 7 bases lying between them. The CDR3 sequence is 14 residues long. The germline CDR1 and CDR2 sequences are LNHDA and SQIVND (reference sequence). The DNA of the CDR3 is TGTGCCAGTAGTATCGGCAAATCTGGAAACACCATATATTTT. Its protein is CASSIGKSGNTIYF. Combining the CDR3 with reference TRBV19 and TRBJ1-3 gives the whole variable domain DGGITQSPKYLFRKEGQNVTLSCEQNLNHDAMYWYRQDPGQGLRLIYYSQIVNDFQKGDIAEGYSVSREKKESFPLTVTSAQKNPTAFYLCASSIGKSGNTIYFGEGSWLTVV.

Only a few counts were recorded for this clone. The rearrangement uses TRBV5-1 and TRBJ1-4; 7 bases line up with TRBD1. V lost 4 bases and J lost 7; bases outside the gene matches: 4. CDR3 length: 13 amino acids. The V gene's germline CDR1 is SGHRS and CDR2 YFSETQ. CDR3 in DNA: TGCGCCAGCAGCGGTGGGGACAGTGAAAAACTGTTTTTT. This sequence encodes CASSGGDSEKLFF.

The chain links TRBV7-8 to TRBJ2-7; 12 bases map to TRBD2. CDR3 length equals 17 residues. In germline, CDR1 is SGHVS, CDR2 FQNEAQ. V shed 5 bases and J 3 bases; nucleotides not matched to a gene: 11. CDR3 residues: CASSPHRRTSGDYEQYF. As DNA, the CDR3 is TGTGCCAGCAGCCCACACCGCCGGACTAGCGGGGACTACGAGCAGTACTTC.

This rearrangement joins TRBV30 to TRBJ2-5; unclear D gene. The V gene's germline CDR1 is GTSNPN and CDR2 SVGIG (reference sequence). The CDR3 is made up of 14 amino acids. Trimming stripped 4 bases from V and 2 bases from J, with 14 bases between. CDR3 bases: TGTGCCTGGAACCTCAACAGTGGGCAAGAGACCCAGTACTTC. Translating gives CAWNLNSGQETQYF.

The chain recombines TRBV10-2 with TRBJ2-3; 15 bases are shared with TRBD2. The germline CDR1 and CDR2 sequences are WSHSY and SAAADI. The CDR3 extends over 17 amino acids. The J segment lost 2 bases and the V segment lost 3 bases, leaving 3 bases of the junction unmatched. The CDR3 spells CASSDRTSGGATDTQYF. For the CDR3, the DNA is TGCGCCAGCAGTGACCGGACTAGCGGGGGGGCCACAGATACGCAGTATTTT.

This chain uses TRBV6-6 with TRBJ2-1; D is perhaps TRBD1 (6 bases). Germline V gives CDR1 MNHNY, CDR2 SVGAGI (reference sequence). The CDR3 sequence is 14 residues long. V lost 5 bases and J 5 bases, leaving 13 bases between the germline ends. The CDR3 is CASSLRDTNNEQFF. CDR3 in DNA: TGTGCCAGCAGTCTCCGGGACACTAACAATGAGCAGTTCTTC.

The chain uses TRBV4-1 and TRBJ1-1; possibly TRBD1 for D (6 bases). In germline, CDR1 is MGHRA, CDR2 YSYEKL. Trimming shortened V by 4 bases and J by 0 bases, and 18 bases separated the two germline ends. This CDR3 is built from 17 residues. CDR3 DNA: TGCGCCAGCAGCCCTCGGACTACCGGACAGATGAACACTGAAGCTTTCTTT. It yields the protein CASSPRTTGQMNTEAFF.

The chain links TRBV6-6 to TRBJ2-3, with a tentative D call TRBD2 (5 bases). The CDR3 covers 16 residues. V was pared by 1 base and J by 1 base, with 12 bases between. The germline CDR1 and CDR2 sequences are MNHNY and SVGAGI (reference sequence). The CDR3 bases are TGTGCCAGCAGTTACTTATCCTTGGAGGGCACAGATACGCAGTATTTT. This codes for CASSYLSLEGTDTQYF.

J is TRBJ2-3 and V is TRBV5-1; maybe TRBD1 (6 bases). This CDR3 is built from 17 residues. The V end was cut by 0 bases, the J end by 0 bases, with 14 bases between. Germline CDR1 SGHRS, CDR2 YFSETQ. In DNA, the CDR3 is TGCGCCAGCAGCTTGGTGGACAGCCATTCTAGCACAGATACGCAGTATTTT. Protein: CASSLVDSHSSTDTQYF.

The rearrangement joins TRBV7-8 to TRBJ1-3; D gene unclear. Trimming took off 8 bases at V and 0 bases at J, with 11 bases between the two ends. The CDR3 has 14 amino acids. CDR1 is SGHVS and CDR2 is FQNEAQ in the germline V gene. CDR3 sequence (DNA): TGTGCCAGCCGATTGCAGCTCTCTGGAAACACCATATATTTT. Amino acids: CASRLQLSGNTIYF.

The chain recombines TRBV19 with TRBJ2-1, with 11 bases aligning to TRBD2. The CDR3 runs to 16 residues. Germline-derived CDR1 and CDR2 are LNHDA and SQIVND (reference sequence). J lost 5 bases, V lost 3 bases, and 6 bases had no gene match. The CDR3 sequence: CASSMSTSGGNNEQFF. CDR3 coding DNA: TGTGCCAGTAGTATGAGCACTAGCGGGGGAAACAATGAGCAGTTCTTC.

This CDR3 is CASSSEYEQYF. For the CDR3, the DNA is TGTGCCAGCAGTTCAGAGTACGAGCAGTACTTC. This sequence joins TRBV5-6 and TRBJ2-7; D is ambiguous. Germline values: CDR1 SGHDT, CDR2 YYEEEE. CDR3 length: 11 amino acids. V gave up 5 bases and J gave up 4 bases, with 7 bases separating them.

The chain uses TRBV19 and TRBJ2-5, with 9 bases lining up with TRBD1. CDR1 is LNHDA, CDR2 SQIVND, per germline (reference sequence). The CDR3 is 13 amino acids. V dropped 10 bases and J dropped 4; count of bases not matched to a gene: 7. The CDR3 loop reads CATRDRAVETQYF. The CDR3 bases are TGTGCCACCCGGGACAGGGCCGTAGAGACCCAGTACTTC.

This clone came up a few times. Additional DNA sequences in this sample encode the identical CDR3. The V call is TRBV14, the J call TRBJ2-7; D gene unclear. The germline CDR1 and CDR2 sequences are SGHDN and FVKESK. The CDR3 has 12 residues. V lost 1 base and J 4 bases, leaving 5 bases between the germline ends. This chain's CDR3 is CASSQVWYEQYF. The CDR3 nucleotides read TGTGCCAGCAGCCAAGTTTGGTACGAGCAGTACTTC.

This chain uses TRBV5-1 with TRBJ2-7, with no clear D. The CDR3 contains 14 residues. V lost 3 bases to trimming and J lost 1 base, with 11 bases between them. CDR1 is SGHRS, CDR2 YFSETQ, per germline. The CDR3 coding sequence is TGCGCCAGCAGCTCGATGACTGGATCCTACGAGCAGTACTTC. It translates to CASSSMTGSYEQYF.

The chain's CDR3 is CASKLGQGEQYF. The CDR3 nucleotides read TGTGCCAGCAAGCTGGGGCAGGGGGAGCAGTACTTC. The chain carries TRBV2 and TRBJ2-7; D possibly corresponds to TRBD1 (6 bases). Germline CDR1 SNHLY, CDR2 FYNNEI. Trimming shortened V by 7 bases and J by 7 bases, and 14 bases separated the two germline ends. CDR3 length equals 12 residues.

The V and J genes are TRBV7-9 and TRBJ2-5; TRBD2 agrees at 9 bases. The V segment lost 8 bases and the J segment 3 bases; nucleotides outside the gene matches: 4. This CDR3 spans 13 amino acids. Germline values: CDR1 SEHNR, CDR2 FQNEAQ (reference sequence). The CDR3 DNA reads TGTGCCAGCTGGGGACTAGCAGAAGAGACCCAGTACTTC. It encodes CASWGLAEETQYF.

This clone has a single count. V and J are TRBV7-9 and TRBJ2-7; 13 nucleotides match TRBD2. The trim removed 6 bases at V and 0 bases at J, leaving 8 bases unmatched. The CDR3 consists of 17 residues. The germline gives CDR1 SEHNR, CDR2 FQNEAQ (reference sequence). The CDR3 here is CASRPTSGRASSYEQYF. The CDR3, as DNA: TGTGCCAGCAGGCCAACTAGCGGGAGGGCCAGCTCCTACGAGCAGTACTTC.

This chain links TRBV7-2 with TRBJ2-5; the match to TRBD2 covers 10 bases. The CDR3 totals 13 residues. J gave up 5 bases and V 5 bases, and 2 bases lay outside the gene matches. Per the germline V gene, CDR1 is SGHTA and CDR2 is FQGNSA. The CDR3 DNA is TGTGCCAGCAGCCTGACTAGCGGGGAGACCCAGTACTTC. It translates to CASSLTSGETQYF.

V gene TRBV18 combines with J gene TRBJ2-5, with unresolved D. Germline CDR1 KGHSH, CDR2 LQKENI. The CDR3 has 14 residues. V was clipped by 0 bases and J by 5 bases, with 10 bases between them. CDR3 DNA: TGTGCCAGCTCACCACCATTTAAGCGCGAGACCCAGTACTTC. Its protein is CASSPPFKRETQYF.

The J gene is TRBJ1-2, the V gene TRBV28; TRBD1 matches 9 bases. CDR1 and CDR2 from the germline V gene are MDHEN and SYDVKM. The CDR3 contains 12 residues. V lost 9 bases, J lost 8 bases, and 7 bases stayed unmatched. CDR3 sequence: CASLQGAKGYTF. The CDR3, as DNA: TGTGCCAGTTTACAGGGGGCTAAGGGCTACACCTTC.

This clone has a single count. This chain joins TRBV14 and TRBJ2-3, with D unclear. This CDR3 is 12 amino acids long. Germline V gene sequence: CDR1 SGHDN, CDR2 FVKESK. Deletions cut 1 base from V and 7 bases from J, with 6 bases between. The CDR3 nucleotides read TGTGCCAGCAGCCAAGGCGTTAATACGCAGTATTTT. Residues: CASSQGVNTQYF.

This clone is a singleton in its sample. The V call is TRBV7-9, the J call TRBJ2-2; 7 bases match TRBD1. Germline V lookup: CDR1 SEHNR, CDR2 FQNEAQ (reference sequence). CDR3 length: 16 amino acids. Unmatched junction bases numbered 11, after V lost 7 bases and J lost 3 bases. CDR3 DNA: TGTGCCAGCACAGACGACAGGGCCCGGGACACCGGGGAGCTGTTTTTT. Its protein product is CASTDDRARDTGELFF.

The chain recombines TRBV28 with TRBJ1-6, with 9 bases identical to TRBD1. The trim removed 6 bases at V and 6 bases at J, leaving 6 bases unmatched. The germline CDR1 and CDR2 sequences are MDHEN and SYDVKM. This CDR3 is built from 15 residues. The CDR3 loop reads CASRVSTGGNSPLHF. DNA for the CDR3: TGTGCCAGCAGAGTTTCGACAGGGGGTAATTCACCCCTCCACTTT. Complete variable domain (other parts from reference TRBV28 and TRBJ1-6): DVKVTQSSRYLVKRTGEKVFLECVQDMDHENMFWYRQDPGLGLRLIYFSYDVKMKEKGDIPEGYSVSREKKERFSLILESASTNQTSMYLCASRVSTGGNSPLHFGNGTRLTVT.

CDR3 sequence: CASRSGLGASYEQYF. CDR3 bases: TGTGCCAGCAGATCTGGACTGGGGGCTTCCTACGAGCAGTACTTC. The chain recombines TRBV6-5 with TRBJ2-7, with a possible D match to TRBD1 (6 bases). V lost 6 bases and J 1 base, leaving 16 bases between the germline ends. The CDR3 is 15 amino acids. In germline, CDR1 is MNHEY, CDR2 SVGAGI.

The rearrangement uses TRBV7-2 and TRBJ1-2; no definite D call. The CDR3 has 15 residues. Germline V gene lookup returns CDR1 SGHTA and CDR2 FQGNSA. V was cut by 4 bases and J by 2 bases, with 14 bases left in between. The CDR3 DNA reads TGTGCCAGCAGCTCCCCTCGAAGGTCCAACTATGGCTACACCTTC. Translated: CASSSPRRSNYGYTF.

The chain employs TRBV6-1 and TRBJ1-5, with 12 nucleotides matching TRBD1. The CDR3 contains 18 residues. The trim removed 4 bases at V and 1 base at J, leaving 8 bases unmatched. Germline V gives CDR1 MNHNS, CDR2 SASEGT. This CDR3 reads CASSVGTGGKVSNQPQHF. CDR3 DNA: TGTGCCAGCAGTGTCGGGACAGGGGGCAAGGTGAGCAATCAGCCCCAGCATTTT.

The V gene is TRBV4-3, the J gene TRBJ1-1; 9 positions agree with TRBD1. Trimming took 3 bases from V and 0 from J; bases not matched to a gene: 2. CDR3 length: 15 residues. The V gene's germline CDR1 is LGHNA and CDR2 YSLEER. The CDR3 DNA follows: TGCGCCAGCAGCCACGGGGACAGGGTGAACACTGAAGCTTTCTTT. It codes for CASSHGDRVNTEAFF.

V usage is TRBV5-1 and J usage is TRBJ2-7; D is possibly TRBD2 (6 bases). V shed 6 bases and J shed 2 bases, with 18 bases lying between them. Germline CDR1 SGHRS, CDR2 YFSETQ. The CDR3 length is 15 residues. In DNA, the CDR3 is TGCGCCAGCATCCCGGATGCGGGGAGGCCCTACGAGCAGTACTTC. This translates into CASIPDAGRPYEQYF.

This chain links TRBV30 with TRBJ1-3; D is undetermined. Deletions cut 3 bases from V and 4 bases from J, with 16 bases between. From germline, CDR1 is GTSNPN and CDR2 SVGIG (reference sequence). CDR3 length equals 15 residues. CDR3 region: CAWRGLGVSGNTIYF. As DNA, the CDR3 is TGTGCCTGGAGGGGGTTAGGTGTTTCGGGAAACACCATATATTTT.